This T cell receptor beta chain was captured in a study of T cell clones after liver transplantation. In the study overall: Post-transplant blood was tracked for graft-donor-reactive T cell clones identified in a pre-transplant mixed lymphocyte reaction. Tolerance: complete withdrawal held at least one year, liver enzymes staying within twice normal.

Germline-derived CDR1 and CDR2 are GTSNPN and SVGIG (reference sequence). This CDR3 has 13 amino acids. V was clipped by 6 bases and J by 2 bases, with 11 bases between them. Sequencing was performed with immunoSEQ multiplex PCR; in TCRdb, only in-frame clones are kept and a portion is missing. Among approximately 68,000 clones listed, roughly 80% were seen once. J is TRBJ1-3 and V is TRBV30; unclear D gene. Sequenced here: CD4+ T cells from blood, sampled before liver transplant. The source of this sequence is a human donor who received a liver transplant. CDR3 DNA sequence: TGTGCCTGCCGACCTACGACTGGAAACACCATATATTTT. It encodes CACRPTTGNTIYF.